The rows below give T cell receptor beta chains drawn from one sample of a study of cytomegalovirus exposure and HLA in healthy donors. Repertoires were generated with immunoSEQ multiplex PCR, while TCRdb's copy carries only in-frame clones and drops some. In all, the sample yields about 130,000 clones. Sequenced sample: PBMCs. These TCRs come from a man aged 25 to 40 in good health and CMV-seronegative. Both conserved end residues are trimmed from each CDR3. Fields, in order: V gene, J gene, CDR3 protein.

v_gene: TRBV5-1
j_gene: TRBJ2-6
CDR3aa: ASSTDSYSGANVLT

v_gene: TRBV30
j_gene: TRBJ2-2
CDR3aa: AWTAGGPTGELF

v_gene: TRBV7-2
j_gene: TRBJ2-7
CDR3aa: ASSLGRAGPDYEQY

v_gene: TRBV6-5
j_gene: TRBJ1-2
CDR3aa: ASSYSTVGWGYT

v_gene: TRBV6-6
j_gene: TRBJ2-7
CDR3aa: ASSQRTGGYEQY

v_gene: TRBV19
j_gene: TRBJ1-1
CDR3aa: ASKVVGEGGGTEAF

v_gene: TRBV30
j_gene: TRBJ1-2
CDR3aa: AWPSGGGYT

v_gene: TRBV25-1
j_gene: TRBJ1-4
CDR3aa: ASSESGTGFKEKLF

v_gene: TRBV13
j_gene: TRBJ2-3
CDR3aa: ASSRGQGAPDTQY

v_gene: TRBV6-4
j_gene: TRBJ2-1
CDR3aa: ASSDKLAGGNEQF

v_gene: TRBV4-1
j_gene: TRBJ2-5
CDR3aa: ASSQDRAGGDRGTQY

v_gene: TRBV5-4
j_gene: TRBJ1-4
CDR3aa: ASSYPGHDNEKLF

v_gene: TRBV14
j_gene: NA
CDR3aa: ASSQDSSYEQY

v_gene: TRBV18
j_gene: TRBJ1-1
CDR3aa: ASSPPTDRASEAF